Following are 2 T cell receptor beta chains from one sample sequenced in a study of T cells in Graves' hyperthyroidism and ophthalmopathy (dated by TCRdb to about 2019). The library was prepared using multiplex PCR. The sequencer listed for this sample is Illumina HiSeq 2000. The TCR beta CDR3 regions were amplified from RNA transcripts. For the first round of RT-PCR on the TCR CDR3, the HTBI primer set was used together with the Qiagen OneStep RT-PCR kit. TCRdb ran its own pipeline on the public reads, namely fastp trimming at Q25 and MiXCR clone calling, and kept in-frame beta chains. One record per CDR3 amino acid sequence lists the most common genes and DNA. The sample table holds approximately 590,000 distinct CDR3 sequences, of which 15% to 18% were seen once. The leading ten clones occupy under 8% of the sample. Input material: blood. The receptors here all came from a woman aged 25 to 39 with Graves' hyperthyroidism.

The V gene is TRBV29-1, the J gene TRBJ1-2; weak D call: TRBD1 (5 bases). Trimming took off 1 base at V and 7 bases at J, with 10 bases between the two ends. This CDR3 has 12 amino acids. Looked up from germline, CDR1 is SQVTM and CDR2 is ANQGSEA. CDR3 bases: TGCAGCGTTGAAGGCCCCGGGGGTGGCTACACCTTC. Translation gives CSVEGPGGGYTF.

In its sample, this clonotype was seen many times. The chain uses TRBV29-1 and TRBJ2-7, with unresolved D. V gave up 8 bases and J gave up 0 bases, with 8 bases separating them. In germline, CDR1 is SQVTM, CDR2 ANQGSEA. The CDR3 sequence is 11 residues long. DNA for the CDR3: TGCAGCATCACACACTCCTACGAGCAGTACTTC. Its protein product is CSITHSYEQYF.